This T cell receptor (beta chain) emerged from a study of blood T cell repertoires in COVID-19. Across under 25 US areas, participants ranged in age from about 18 to 90 years. Clinical history reported by participants formed the basis on which cohorts were assigned. Cohort 3 donors counted as recovered after two negative PCRs, clearance, or resolved symptoms. Study processing details: Reference gene primers were amplified, and this amplification served to estimate nucleated cell counts. The assay was immunoSEQ multiplex PCR, and TCRdb's table has in-frame clones only and misses some. The V and J calls and clone size were taken over from that table, and D and trimming were inferred from the DNA. This sample yields about 390,000 clones, of which 80% to 90% are seen a single time; approximately 9.3% belongs to the top ten. CDR3 length equals 12 residues. The V end was cut by 4 bases, the J end by 3 bases, with 4 bases between. Germline CDR1 reads SEHNR; CDR2 reads FQNEAQ (reference sequence).

Sequenced: PBMCs or T cells enriched from blood (not recorded which). The rearrangement links TRBV7-9 to TRBJ1-3; D gene ambiguous. This TCR was sampled from a woman between 50 and 59 years old who had recovered from COVID-19. The CDR3 DNA reads as TGTGCCAGCAGCTACAGTGGAAACACCATATATTTT. It specifies CASSYSGNTIYF.